This T cell receptor (beta chain) was sequenced for a study of blood T cell repertoires in COVID-19. Study summary: Acute-phase and convalescent COVID-19 samples originated in the United States, Italy and Spain. PBMCs, B-cell-depleted T cells, or T cells provided the cDNA or gDNA that made up the material.

In the authors' workflow: Reference gene primer amplification yielded estimated nucleated cell counts. The protocol was immunoSEQ multiplex PCR, while the TCRdb copy is restricted to in-frame clones and leaves out a portion. V and J calls plus clone size are reproduced from that table; the DNA served to infer D and trimming. The sample has around 70,000 clones; 86% are singletons. This clone was recorded once. The CDR3 length is 19 residues. V shed 1 base, J shed 2 bases, and the junction held 14 bases outside the gene matches. Germline-derived CDR1 and CDR2 are LNHNV and YYDKDF (reference sequence). The sequence was obtained from a man aged 30 to 45 with acute or convalescent COVID-19. Input material: peripheral blood. The chain recombines TRBV15 with TRBJ2-3, with 8 bases matching TRBD2. The DNA for the CDR3 is TGTGCCACCAGCAGAGCTGTCCCGGTTGACGGGAGGGTCACAGATACGCAGTATTTT. Its protein product is CATSRAVPVDGRVTDTQYF.